This TCR beta chain was identified during a study of blood T cell repertoires in COVID-19. Trimming removed 9 bases from V and 2 bases from J, with 11 bases in between. CDR3 size: 12 residues. The V gene's germline CDR1 is SNHLY and CDR2 FYNNEI. Clones were read by immunoSEQ multiplex PCR, and TCRdb kept only the in-frame ones, dropping some. The table records about 210,000 clones, 83% of them present only once. The chain carries TRBV2 and TRBJ2-7, with D perhaps matching TRBD1 (6 bases). Sequences were obtained from peripheral blood. The clonotype originates from a woman aged 40 to 50 with active or convalescent COVID-19. The CDR3 is CARSTGPYEQYF. CDR3 sequence (DNA): TGTGCCAGATCGACAGGACCCTACGAGCAGTACTTC.